This T cell receptor beta chain was captured by sequencing in a study of cytomegalovirus exposure and HLA in healthy donors. Whole-study results and caveats: Through in vitro validation, three CMV-associated chains were shown to be specific for CMV antigens.

This clone was seen a single time. Its antigen is currently unknown. CDR1 and CDR2 (germline): SGDLS, YYNGEE. This CDR3 contains 17 residues. Trimming took off 3 bases at V and 5 bases at J, with 22 bases between the two ends. The PCR made use of 60 Vbeta and 13 Jbeta primers. The method was immunoSEQ multiplex PCR; TCRdb's version includes in-frame clones alone and lacks a portion of them. This repertoire shows roughly 100,000 clones, around 75% found once; its top ten account for less than 2.5%. This receptor was identified in a man younger than 45 in good health and CMV-seronegative. The sample comprised PBMCs. The rearrangement joins TRBV9 to TRBJ2-3; D possibly corresponds to TRBD2 (7 bases). CDR3 amino acids: CASSAAPPSGGGDTQYF. The CDR3 coding sequence is TGTGCCAGCAGCGCCGCACCCCCTAGCGGAGGGGGAGATACGCAGTATTTT.